The 11 T cell receptor beta chains presented below share a single source sample, sequenced in a study of CD8 T cells in Susac syndrome. RNA amounts of roughly 0.5 to 1 ug underwent reverse transcription with random hexamers. MiXCR, run by TCRdb on the immunoSEQ multiplex PCR reads, gives a single entry per CDR3 protein. The sample lists some 300,000 distinct CDR3 sequences; 70% to 90% were seen once. Sequenced input: CD8+ T cells from PBMCs. The receptor source for this set is a human donor with multiple sclerosis.

The CDR3 nucleotides are TGCAGCGTTGTGTGGACGGTCCCCTATGGCTACACCTTC. It encodes CSVVWTVPYGYTF. The chain couples TRBV29-1 to TRBJ1-2; D call uncertain. V lost 4 bases and J 4 bases, leaving 13 bases between the germline ends. Germline values: CDR1 SQVTM, CDR2 ANQGSEA. The CDR3 consists of 13 residues.

The chain employs TRBV7-8 and TRBJ2-2, with D unclear. Trimming took off 8 bases at V and 0 bases at J, with 4 bases between the two ends. Germline V gene data show CDR1 as SGHVS and CDR2 as FQNEAQ. There are 12 residues in the CDR3. The CDR3 sequence: CASRPNTGELFF. In DNA, the CDR3 is TGTGCCAGCCGTCCGAACACCGGGGAGCTGTTTTTT.

This clonotype appeared a few times. V and J are TRBV7-9 and TRBJ1-5, with D perhaps TRBD1 (5 bases). This CDR3 comprises 13 residues. Germline CDR1 reads SEHNR; CDR2 reads FQNEAQ (reference sequence). V lost 3 bases and J 6 bases, leaving 9 bases between the germline ends. CDR3 DNA: TGTGCCAGCAGCTTGTCGGGGGGTCAGCCCCAGCATTTT. Its translation is CASSLSGGQPQHF.

This rearrangement joins TRBV6-1 to TRBJ2-2, with 7 bases identical to TRBD2. CDR1 is MNHNS and CDR2 is SASEGT in the germline V gene. CDR3 size: 14 residues. Trimming cost V 5 bases and J 4 bases; bases outside gene matches: 4. CDR3: CASSQLAVTGELFF. The CDR3, as DNA: TGTGCCAGCAGTCAGCTAGCGGTCACCGGGGAGCTGTTTTTT.

This rearrangement joins TRBV27 to TRBJ2-7; 11 bases are a match to TRBD1. Germline-derived CDR1 and CDR2 are MNHEY and SMNVEV (reference sequence). The CDR3 length is 17 residues. The V gene end was trimmed by 4 bases and the J gene end by 4 bases; junction bases not matched to a gene: 12. CDR3 sequence reads: CASSSIRTGGEMYEQYF. The DNA of the CDR3 is TGTGCCAGCAGTTCCATACGGACAGGGGGCGAGATGTACGAGCAGTACTTC.

The CDR3 coding sequence is TGTGCCAGCAGCTTAGGAGGGGGGCAGTTCTTC. Its protein product is CASSLGGGQFF. The rearrangement uses TRBV7-9 and TRBJ2-1; maybe TRBD1 (6 bases). Germline-derived CDR1 and CDR2 are SEHNR and FQNEAQ (reference sequence). The length of the CDR3 is 11 residues. Deletions cut 1 base from V and 12 bases from J, with 7 bases between.

V gene TRBV6-1 combines with J gene TRBJ1-2; D not resolved. Germline CDR1 and CDR2: MNHNS and SASEGT. The CDR3 is 15 residues long. The V end was cut by 3 bases, the J end by 1 base, with 12 bases between. This CDR3 is CASSDGVRRNYGYTF. In DNA, the CDR3 is TGTGCCAGCAGTGACGGTGTCCGCCGTAACTATGGCTACACCTTC.

The rearrangement joins TRBV10-3 to TRBJ1-1; the match to TRBD1 covers 8 bases. V was pared by 4 bases and J by 3 bases, with 4 bases of the junction left unmatched. Germline CDR1 is ENHRY and CDR2 is SYGVKD. The CDR3 consists of 14 residues. CDR3 residues: CAISVTGEDTEAFF. The CDR3, as DNA: TGTGCCATCAGTGTGACAGGGGAGGACACTGAAGCTTTCTTT.

The rearrangement links TRBV5-5 to TRBJ2-5; D may be TRBD2 (5 bases). In germline, CDR1 is SGHKS, CDR2 YYEKEE (reference sequence). The CDR3 sequence is 12 residues long. V lost 5 bases to trimming and J lost 2 bases, with 7 bases between them. The CDR3 bases are TGTGCCAGCAGGCGGACTCAAGAGACCCAGTACTTC. The encoded protein is CASRRTQETQYF.

The CDR3 DNA sequence: TGCGCCAGCAGCTTGGAGGGAGGTGGAGATACGCAGTATTTT. Translation: CASSLEGGGDTQYF. The chain links TRBV5-1 to TRBJ2-3, with TRBD2 as a possible D gene (6 bases). Germline V lookup: CDR1 SGHRS, CDR2 YFSETQ. The CDR3 extends over 14 amino acids. V gave up 0 bases and J gave up 5 bases, with 10 bases separating them.

The rearrangement joins TRBV28 to TRBJ2-2, with no clear D. The germline V gene has CDR1 MDHEN and CDR2 SYDVKM. The CDR3 sequence is 15 residues long. V was clipped by 0 bases and J by 7 bases, with 12 bases between them. CDR3 DNA sequence: TGTGCCAGCAGTTTATGGGTACAGAGTAACGGGGAGCTGTTTTTT. It translates to CASSLWVQSNGELFF.